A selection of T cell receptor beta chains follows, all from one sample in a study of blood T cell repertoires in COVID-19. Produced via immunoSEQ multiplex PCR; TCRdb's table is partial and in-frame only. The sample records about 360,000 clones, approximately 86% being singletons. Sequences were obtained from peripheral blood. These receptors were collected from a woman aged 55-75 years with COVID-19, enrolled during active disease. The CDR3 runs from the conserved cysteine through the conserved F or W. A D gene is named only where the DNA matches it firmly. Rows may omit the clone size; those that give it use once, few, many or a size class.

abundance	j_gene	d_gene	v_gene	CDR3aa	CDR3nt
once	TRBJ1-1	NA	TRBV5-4	CASSSLTEAFF	TGTGCCAGCAGCTCCCTAACTGAAGCTTTCTTT
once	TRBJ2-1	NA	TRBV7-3	CASSLGTSYNEQFF	TGTGCCAGCAGCTTAGGGACTTCCTACAATGAGCAGTTCTTC
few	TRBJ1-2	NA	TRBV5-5	CASSEDSKYGYTF	TGTGCCAGCAGCGAGGACAGTAAATATGGCTACACCTTC
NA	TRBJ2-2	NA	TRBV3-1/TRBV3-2	CASSQDPFTGELFF	TGTGCCAGCAGCCAAGATCCGTTTACCGGGGAGCTGTTTTTT
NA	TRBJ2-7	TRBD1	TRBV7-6	CASSSRSDDRDRNYEQYF	TGTGCCAGCAGCTCTCGGAGCGATGACAGGGACCGTAACTACGAGCAGTACTTC
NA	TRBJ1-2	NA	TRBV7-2	CASSNTGNTDGYTF	TGTGCCAGCAGTAATACAGGGAATACTGATGGCTACACCTTC
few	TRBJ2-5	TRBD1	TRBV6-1	CASSEAGGQGGETQYF	TGTGCCAGCAGTGAAGCGGGGGGACAGGGGGGAGAGACCCAGTACTTC
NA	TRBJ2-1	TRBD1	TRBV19	CASSKHSLGQGGYEQFF	TGTGCCAGTAGTAAACACTCCCTGGGACAGGGAGGGTATGAGCAGTTCTTC
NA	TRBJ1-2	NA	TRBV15	CATSSLKQGYYGYTF	TGTGCCACCAGCAGCCTAAAACAGGGCTACTATGGCTACACCTTC
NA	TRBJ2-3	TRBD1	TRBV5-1	CASSPQDRDTDTQYF	TGCGCCAGCAGCCCTCAGGACAGGGACACAGATACGCAGTATTTT
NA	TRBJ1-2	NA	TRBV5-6	CASSRTGGYTF	TGTGCCAGCAGCCGAACGGGAGGCTACACCTTC
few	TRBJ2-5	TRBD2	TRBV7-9	CASSRTSRGETQYF	TGTGCCAGCAGCCGGACTAGTCGGGGGGAGACCCAGTACTTC
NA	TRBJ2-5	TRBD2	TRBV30	CAWSRGPGGETQYF	TGTGCCTGGAGTCGAGGACCGGGAGGAGAGACCCAGTACTTC
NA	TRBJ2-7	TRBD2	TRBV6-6	CASSPYRSGGVSYEQYF	TGTGCCAGCAGTCCTTACCGGAGCGGGGGAGTTTCCTACGAGCAGTACTTC
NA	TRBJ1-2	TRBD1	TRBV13	CASSHRGQGPLYGYTF	TGTGCCAGCAGCCACCGAGGACAGGGACCTCTCTATGGCTACACCTTC
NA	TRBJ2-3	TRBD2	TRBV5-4	CASSWPSGGAATDTQYF	TGTGCCAGCAGCTGGCCTAGCGGGGGGGCCGCGACAGATACGCAGTATTTT
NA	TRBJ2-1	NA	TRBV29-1	CSVERGGYNEQFF	TGCAGCGTTGAACGGGGAGGATACAATGAGCAGTTCTTC
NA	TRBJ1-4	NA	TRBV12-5	CATSPGESEKLFF	TGTGCTACCTCCCCAGGCGAAAGTGAAAAACTGTTTTTT
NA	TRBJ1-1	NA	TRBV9	CASSVVGARTEAFF	TGTGCCAGCAGCGTAGTGGGGGCGAGGACTGAAGCTTTCTTT
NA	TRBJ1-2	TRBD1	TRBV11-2	CASSAGTARGYTF	TGTGCCAGCAGCGCTGGGACAGCCCGGGGCTACACCTTC
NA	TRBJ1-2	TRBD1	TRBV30	CAWRSTPQGWGYGYTF	TGTGCCTGGAGATCAACACCACAGGGGTGGGGATATGGCTACACCTTC
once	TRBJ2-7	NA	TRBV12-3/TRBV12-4	CASRGTTSYEQYF	TGTGCCAGCAGGGGGACAACCTCCTACGAGCAGTACTTC
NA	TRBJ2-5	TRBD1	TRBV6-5	CASRTGGRETQYF	TGTGCCAGCAGGACAGGGGGCAGAGAGACCCAGTACTTC
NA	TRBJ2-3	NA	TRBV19	CASTPTSGAQGTQYF	TGTGCCAGTACCCCAACCAGTGGGGCGCAGGGTACGCAGTATTTT
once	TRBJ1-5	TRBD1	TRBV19	CASSRAGGGQPQHF	TGTGCCAGTAGTAGGGCAGGGGGTGGTCAGCCCCAGCATTTT
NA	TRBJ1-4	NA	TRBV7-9	CASSLWGEANEKLFF	TGTGCCAGCAGCTTATGGGGGGAAGCTAATGAAAAACTGTTTTTT
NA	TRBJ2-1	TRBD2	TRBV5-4	CASSLSGLAWDEQFF	TGTGCCAGCAGCTTGTCCGGACTAGCGTGGGATGAGCAGTTCTTC
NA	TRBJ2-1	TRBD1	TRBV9	CASSAGQGQGYNEQFF	TGTGCCAGCAGCGCTGGACAGGGTCAGGGCTACAATGAGCAGTTCTTC
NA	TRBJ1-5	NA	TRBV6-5	CASTGGLGQPQHF	TGTGCCAGCACCGGGGGGCTTGGGCAGCCCCAGCATTTT
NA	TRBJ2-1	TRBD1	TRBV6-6	CASSSRQGAPTNEQFF	TGTGCCAGCAGTAGTCGGCAGGGGGCCCCTACCAATGAGCAGTTCTTC
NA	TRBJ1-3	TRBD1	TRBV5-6	CASSIGQAGNTIYF	TGTGCCAGCAGCATAGGACAGGCTGGAAACACCATATATTTT
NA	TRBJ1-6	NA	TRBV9	CASSVGGRPLHF	TGTGCCAGCAGCGTAGGGGGCCGACCCCTCCACTTT
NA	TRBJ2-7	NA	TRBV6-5	CASSYRAGTYEQYF	TGTGCCAGCAGTTACCGGGCAGGGACCTACGAGCAGTACTTC
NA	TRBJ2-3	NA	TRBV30	CALNQGADTQYF	TGTGCTTTAAATCAGGGTGCGGATACGCAGTATTTT
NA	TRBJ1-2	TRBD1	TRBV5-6	CASSPGQGAQGYTF	TGTGCCAGCAGCCCGGGACAGGGGGCGCAGGGCTACACCTTC
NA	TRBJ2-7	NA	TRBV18	CASSPNLQGLEQYF	TGTGCCAGCTCACCCAACCTCCAGGGTCTCGAGCAGTACTTC
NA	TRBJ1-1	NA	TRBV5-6	CASSLAGGIAFF	TGTGCCAGCAGCTTGGCCGGGGGGATCGCTTTCTTT
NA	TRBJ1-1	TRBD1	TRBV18	CASSPSQGAINTEAFF	TGTGCCAGCTCACCCTCACAGGGGGCGATTAACACTGAAGCTTTCTTT
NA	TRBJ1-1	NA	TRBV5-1	CASSKKQGGDTEAFF	TGCGCCAGCAGCAAGAAACAGGGAGGGGACACTGAAGCTTTCTTT
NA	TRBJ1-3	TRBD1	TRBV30	CAWSVLDRASGNTIYF	TGTGCCTGGAGTGTACTCGACAGGGCGTCTGGAAACACCATATATTTT
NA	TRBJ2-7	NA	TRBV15	CATSRDPAYEQYF	TGTGCCACCAGCAGAGACCCGGCCTACGAGCAGTACTTC
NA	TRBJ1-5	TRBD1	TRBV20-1	CSASRAGQVKGWQPQHF	TGCAGTGCTAGTAGAGCCGGACAGGTGAAGGGATGGCAGCCCCAGCATTTT
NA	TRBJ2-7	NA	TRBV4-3	CASSQDSRGARAEQYF	TGCGCCAGCAGCCAAGATTCCAGGGGAGCGCGGGCAGAGCAGTACTTC
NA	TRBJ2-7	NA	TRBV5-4	CASSLFGGDEQYF	TGTGCCAGCAGCTTGTTCGGGGGAGACGAGCAGTACTTC
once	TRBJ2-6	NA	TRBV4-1	CASSPRQDVASGANVLTF	TGCGCCAGCAGCCCCAGACAGGACGTTGCCTCTGGGGCCAACGTCCTGACTTTC
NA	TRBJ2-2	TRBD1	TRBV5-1	CASSFSWTGNTGELFF	TGCGCCAGCAGCTTTTCATGGACAGGGAACACCGGGGAGCTGTTTTTT